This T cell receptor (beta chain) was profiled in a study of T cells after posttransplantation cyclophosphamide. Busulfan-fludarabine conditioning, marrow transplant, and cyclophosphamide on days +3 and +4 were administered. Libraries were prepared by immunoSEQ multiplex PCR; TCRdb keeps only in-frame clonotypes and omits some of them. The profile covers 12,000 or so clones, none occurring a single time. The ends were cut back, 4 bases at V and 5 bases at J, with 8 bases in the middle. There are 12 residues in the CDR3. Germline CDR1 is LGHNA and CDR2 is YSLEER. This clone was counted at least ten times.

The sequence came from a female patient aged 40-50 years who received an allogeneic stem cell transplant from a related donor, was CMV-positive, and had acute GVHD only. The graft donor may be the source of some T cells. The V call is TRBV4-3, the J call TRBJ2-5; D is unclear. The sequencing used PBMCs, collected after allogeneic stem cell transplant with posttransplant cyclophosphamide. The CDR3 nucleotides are TGCGCCAGCAGCCGAGTAGTGGAGACCCAGTACTTC. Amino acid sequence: CASSRVVETQYF.